The TCR beta chain under discussion was sequenced for a study of T cell responses to AZD1222 COVID-19 vaccine. Trimming pared 4 bases from V and 1 base from J, leaving 10 bases between. The CDR3 has 13 residues. Germline CDR1 reads GTSNPN; CDR2 reads SVGIG (reference sequence). Using immunoSEQ multiplex PCR, the repertoire was profiled, and TCRdb retains in-frame clones only, with some absent. The data contain 150,000 or so clones, 85% to 95% of them singletons. This sequence was found in an adult in good health. This sample comprised peripheral blood, obtained on day 0 of AZD1222 vaccination. The genes are TRBV30 and TRBJ1-2; perhaps TRBD1 as D (5 bases). Here the CDR3 reads CAWTRGSNYGYTF. As DNA, the CDR3 is TGTGCCTGGACCCGGGGCAGTAACTATGGCTACACCTTC.